Listed below are T cell receptor beta chains from one sample, sequenced in a study of shared clonotypes between healthy human individuals. Only in-frame clones appear in the TCRdb table, and some are missing; sequencing was by immunoSEQ multiplex PCR. This repertoire shows about 460,000 clones, approximately 77% found once; its top ten account for approximately 12%. Sequenced sample: PBMCs. Every receptor here comes from a woman in her forties in good health. Some clones in this sample may be carry-over from other donors' samples. Both conserved end residues are part of each CDR3. The D gene is left open where the match is weak. Only part of the rows carry a size: once, few, many, or a class if the clone is expanded.

TRBJ2-3	TRBV7-3	-	-	TGTGCCAGCAGCTTATTGGAGAGGTGGACGCAGTATTTT	CASSLLERWTQYF
TRBJ2-2	TRBV6-5	TRBD1	-	TGTGCCAGCAGTTTGGACAGGGTTAGGGCCGGGGAGCTGTTTTTT	CASSLDRVRAGELFF
TRBJ1-1	TRBV7-9	-	-	TGTGCCAGCAGCTCCGGTGGTGCCACTGAAGCTTTCTTT	CASSSGGATEAFF
TRBJ1-1	TRBV5-8	-	few	TGTGCCAGCACCCTCATCAGGGGCAAAAACACTGAAGCTTTCTTT	CASTLIRGKNTEAFF
TRBJ2-4	TRBV7-8	-	-	TGTGCCAGCAGCCCCCAAGGGGTCAGTAGCTACAAAAACATTCAGTACTTC	CASSPQGVSSYKNIQYF
TRBJ2-7	TRBV2	TRBD1	-	TGTGCCAGCAGGGCCGGGACAGACGAAGGTTCGGGGTACTTC	CASRAGTDEGSGYF
TRBJ2-5	TRBV11-2	-	once	TGTGCCAGCAGCCAGGGGGGGGATGTTGGTGGGACCCAGTACTTC	CASSQGGDVGGTQYF
TRBJ2-7	TRBV6-5	-	-	TGTGCCAGCAGCAGGGACATCCCCTACGAGCAGTACTTC	CASSRDIPYEQYF
TRBJ2-7	TRBV6-1	TRBD1	-	TGTGCCAGCAGAAAAGGGGGGACAGGGGGTTACGAGCAGTACTTC	CASRKGGTGGYEQYF
TRBJ2-7	TRBV4-3	TRBD2	once	TGCGCCAGCAGCCCAGGACTAGGCGCCTACGAGCAGTACTTC	CASSPGLGAYEQYF
TRBJ1-5	TRBV7-2	-	-	TGTGCCAGCAGCTTAGACGGGGGTTTCCAGCCCCAGCATTTT	CASSLDGGFQPQHF
TRBJ2-1	TRBV4-2	TRBD2	-	TGTGCCAGCAGCCAAGAAGCCCTCGGCGGGAGGGCTGGGGATGAGCAGTTCTTC	CASSQEALGGRAGDEQFF
TRBJ2-2	TRBV6-1	-	-	TGTGCCAGCAGTCCCGGGACACCTTGGGTGCTGTTTTTT	CASSPGTPWVLFF